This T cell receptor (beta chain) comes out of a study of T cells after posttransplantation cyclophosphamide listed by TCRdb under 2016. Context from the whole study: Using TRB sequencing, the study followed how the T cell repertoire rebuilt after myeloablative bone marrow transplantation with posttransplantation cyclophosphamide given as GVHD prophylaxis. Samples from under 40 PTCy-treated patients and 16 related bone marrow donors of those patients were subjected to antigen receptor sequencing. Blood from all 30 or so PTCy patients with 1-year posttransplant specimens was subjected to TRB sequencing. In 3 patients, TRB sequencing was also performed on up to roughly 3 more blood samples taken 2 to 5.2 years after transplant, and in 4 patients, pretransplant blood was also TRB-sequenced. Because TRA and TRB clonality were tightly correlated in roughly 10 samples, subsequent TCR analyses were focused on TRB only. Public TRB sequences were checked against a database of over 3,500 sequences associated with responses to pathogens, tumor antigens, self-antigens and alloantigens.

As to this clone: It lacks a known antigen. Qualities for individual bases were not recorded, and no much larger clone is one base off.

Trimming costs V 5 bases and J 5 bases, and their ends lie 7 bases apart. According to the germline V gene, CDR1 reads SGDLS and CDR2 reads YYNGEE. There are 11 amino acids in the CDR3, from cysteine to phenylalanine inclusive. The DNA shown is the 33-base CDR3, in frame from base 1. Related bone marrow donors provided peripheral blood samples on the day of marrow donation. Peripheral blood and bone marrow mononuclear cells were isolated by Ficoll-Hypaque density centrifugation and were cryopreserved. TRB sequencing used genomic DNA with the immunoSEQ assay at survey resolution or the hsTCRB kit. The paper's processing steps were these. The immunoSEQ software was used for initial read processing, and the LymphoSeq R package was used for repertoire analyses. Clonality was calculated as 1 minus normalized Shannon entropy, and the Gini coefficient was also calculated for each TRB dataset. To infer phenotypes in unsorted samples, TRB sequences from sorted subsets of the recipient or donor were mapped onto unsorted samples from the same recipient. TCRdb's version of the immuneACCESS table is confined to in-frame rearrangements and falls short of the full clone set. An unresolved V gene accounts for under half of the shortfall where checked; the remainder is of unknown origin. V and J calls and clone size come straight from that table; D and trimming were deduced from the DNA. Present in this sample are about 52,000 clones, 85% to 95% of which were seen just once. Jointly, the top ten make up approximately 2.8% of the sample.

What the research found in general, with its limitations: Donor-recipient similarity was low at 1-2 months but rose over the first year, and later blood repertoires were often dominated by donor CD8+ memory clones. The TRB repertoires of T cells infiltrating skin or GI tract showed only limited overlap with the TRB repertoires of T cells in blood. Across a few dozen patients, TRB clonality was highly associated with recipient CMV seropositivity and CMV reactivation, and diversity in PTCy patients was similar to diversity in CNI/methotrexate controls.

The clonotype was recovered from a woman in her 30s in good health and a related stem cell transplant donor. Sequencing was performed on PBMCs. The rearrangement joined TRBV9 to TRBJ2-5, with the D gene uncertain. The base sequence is TGTGCCAGCAGTTACGGGGAGACCCAGTACTTC. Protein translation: CASSYGETQYF. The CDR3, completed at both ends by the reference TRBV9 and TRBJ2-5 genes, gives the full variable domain DSGVTQTPKHLITATGQRVTLRCSPRSGDLSVYWYQQSLDQGLQFLIQYYNGEERAKGNILERFSAQQFPDLHSELNLSSLELGDSALYFCASSYGETQYFGPGTRLLVL.